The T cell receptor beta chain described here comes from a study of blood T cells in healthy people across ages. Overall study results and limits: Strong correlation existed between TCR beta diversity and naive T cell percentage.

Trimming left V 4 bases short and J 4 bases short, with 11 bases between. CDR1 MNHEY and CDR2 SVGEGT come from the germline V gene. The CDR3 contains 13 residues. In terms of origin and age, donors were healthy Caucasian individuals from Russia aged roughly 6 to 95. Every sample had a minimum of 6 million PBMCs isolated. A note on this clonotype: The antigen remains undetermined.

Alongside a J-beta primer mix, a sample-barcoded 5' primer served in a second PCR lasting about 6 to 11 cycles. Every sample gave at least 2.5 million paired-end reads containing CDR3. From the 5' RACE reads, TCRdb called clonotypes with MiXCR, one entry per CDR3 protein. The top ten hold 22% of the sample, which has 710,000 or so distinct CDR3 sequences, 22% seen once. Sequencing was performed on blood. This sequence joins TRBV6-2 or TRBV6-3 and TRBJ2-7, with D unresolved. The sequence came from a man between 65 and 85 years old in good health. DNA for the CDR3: TGTGCCAGCAGTTCGCGGCATCTTTACGAGCAGTACGTC. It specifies CASSSRHLYEQYV.